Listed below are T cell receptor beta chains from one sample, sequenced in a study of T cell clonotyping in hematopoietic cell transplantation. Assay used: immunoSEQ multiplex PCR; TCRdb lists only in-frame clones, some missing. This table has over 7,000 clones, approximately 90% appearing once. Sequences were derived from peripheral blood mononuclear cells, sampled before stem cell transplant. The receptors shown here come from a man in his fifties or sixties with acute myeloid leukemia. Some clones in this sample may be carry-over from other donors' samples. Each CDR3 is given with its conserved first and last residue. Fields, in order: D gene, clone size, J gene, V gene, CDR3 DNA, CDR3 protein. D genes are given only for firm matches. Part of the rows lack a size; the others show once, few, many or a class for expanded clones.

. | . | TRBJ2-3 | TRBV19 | TGTGCCAGTGGAGGTCGGCCTAACACAGATACGCAGTATTTT | CASGGRPNTDTQYF
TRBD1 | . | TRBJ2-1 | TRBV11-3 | TGTGCCAGCAGCCGATCGAGCACAGGGGATCATGAGCAGTTCTTC | CASSRSSTGDHEQFF
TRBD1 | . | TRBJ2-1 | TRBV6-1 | TGTGCCACCCAAAACCAACAGGGGGATGAGCAGTTCTTC | CATQNQQGDEQFF
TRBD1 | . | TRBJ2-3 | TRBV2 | TGTGCCAGCAGAGGGGCAGGGGGCTCCACAGATACGCAGTATTTT | CASRGAGGSTDTQYF
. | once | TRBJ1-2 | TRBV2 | TGTGCCAGCAGTGAGCAGGGTACCAACTATGGCTACACCTTC | CASSEQGTNYGYTF
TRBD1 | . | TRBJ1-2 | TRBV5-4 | TGTGCCAGCAGCCCGTGGACAGGCGGGGAATTTGCCTATGGCTACACCTTC | CASSPWTGGEFAYGYTF
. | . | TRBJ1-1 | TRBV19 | TGTGCCAGTAGTATTCGAGCGAACACTGAAGCTTTCTTT | CASSIRANTEAFF
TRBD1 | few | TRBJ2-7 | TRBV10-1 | TGCGCCAGCAGTGATAATAAACTAGGAGGGGGACAGGACCCTTACGAGCAGTACTTC | CASSDNKLGGGQDPYEQYF
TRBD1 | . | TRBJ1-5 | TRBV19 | TGTGCCAGTAGTCGGGATCAGGGGGTGCATCAGCCCCAGCATTTT | CASSRDQGVHQPQHF
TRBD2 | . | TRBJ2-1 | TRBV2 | TGTGCCAGCATGCCTAGCGGATTTTACAATGAGCAGTTCTTC | CASMPSGFYNEQFF
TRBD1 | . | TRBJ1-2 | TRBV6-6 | TGTGCCAGCAGTCCGACAGGGGATACCTATGGCTACACCTTC | CASSPTGDTYGYTF
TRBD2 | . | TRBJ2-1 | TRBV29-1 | TGCAGCGTTGTGGTGGGGCTAGCGGGTTCCAATGAGCAGTTCTTC | CSVVVGLAGSNEQFF
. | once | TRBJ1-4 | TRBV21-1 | TGTGCCAGCAGCTTACACAGGGGGACTAATGAAAAACTGTTTTTT | CASSLHRGTNEKLFF
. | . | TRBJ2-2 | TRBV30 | TGTGCCTGGAGTGTACTGATAGGGGGGCGCACCTACACCGGGGAGCTGTTTTTT | CAWSVLIGGRTYTGELFF